This T cell receptor (beta chain) was identified in a study of cytomegalovirus exposure and HLA in healthy donors. Across the whole study: For the 300 to 450 genotyped donors, approximately 83% fell within the Caucasian-associated ancestry cluster.

A remark on this clone: Its specificity is not known.

Germline CDR1 MDHEN, CDR2 SYDVKM. The CDR3 totals 16 residues. Trimming took 8 bases from V and 1 from J, leaving 19 bases between them. Study results and caveats: The study recorded about 150 TCR beta chains that were cytomegalovirus-associated. As a later analysis showed, a missense DCLRE1C variant was linked to trimming of TCR beta V- and J-genes. Data from an earlier analysis indicated that most TCR beta V segments were productive either about 87% or about 30% of the time.

PCR employed 60 Vbeta and 13 Jbeta primers. Data came from immunoSEQ multiplex PCR; TCRdb stores just in-frame clones and leaves some out. The sample holds some 120,000 clones, 60% to 85% seen once. The TCR originated in a man in his fifties or sixties in good health and CMV-seronegative. The chain uses TRBV28 and TRBJ2-3; D possibly corresponds to TRBD1 (6 bases). Sequencing was carried out using PBMCs. The CDR3 region is CASGQRGLSGTDTQYF. The CDR3 nucleotides read TGTGCCAGCGGACAGCGCGGGCTGAGTGGCACAGATACGCAGTATTTT.